This entry describes one T cell receptor beta chain. The repertoire was sequenced with immunoSEQ multiplex PCR; TCRdb's copy has only in-frame clones and lacks some. The repertoire holds around 250,000 clones, with roughly four fifths as singletons. The data belong to a study of blood T cell repertoires in COVID-19. The CDR3 loop spans 15 amino acids. The germline CDR1 and CDR2 sequences are GTSNPN and SVGIG (reference sequence). V was pared by 1 base and J by 5 bases, with 8 bases of the junction left unmatched. The chain uses TRBV30 and TRBJ2-4, with 7 bases identical to TRBD1. The specimen sequenced was PBMCs or T cells enriched from blood (not recorded which). The TCR comes from a man aged 40-55 years who had recovered from COVID-19. The CDR3 nucleotides are TGTGCCTGGAGTGGTGGGGGACAGCAACAAAACATTCAGTACTTC. This translates into CAWSGGGQQQNIQYF.